Below, 2 T cell receptor beta chains from the same sample are listed, as sequenced in a study of chemoradiotherapy in HPV16-positive cancers. Only in-frame clones appear in the TCRdb table, and some are missing; sequencing was by immunoSEQ multiplex PCR. The sample contains 29,000 or so clones, about 93% of which appear only once. The starting material was blood, obtained from a patient who underwent chemoradiotherapy. The receptors were gathered from a human donor with HPV-associated anogenital cancer.

The genes are TRBV28 and TRBJ1-2, with 7 bases matching TRBD1. CDR1 is MDHEN and CDR2 is SYDVKM in the germline V gene. The CDR3 extends over 12 amino acids. The V gene end was trimmed by 6 bases and the J gene end by 11 bases; junction bases not matched to a gene: 9. This CDR3 is CASSLGTVEYTF. In nucleotides, the CDR3 is TGTGCCAGCAGCCTAGGGACAGTAGAGTACACCTTC.

V gene TRBV18 combines with J gene TRBJ2-7, with D possibly matching TRBD1 (6 bases). The CDR3 runs to 13 residues. Germline CDR1 reads KGHSH; CDR2 reads LQKENI. V dropped 3 bases and J dropped 7 bases, with 13 bases sitting between them. CDR3 DNA sequence: TGTGCCAGCTCACCCTTTGGGGGCGGGGAGCAGTACTTC. It codes for CASSPFGGGEQYF.